This T cell receptor beta chain originates from a study of T cell repertoires in urothelial bladder cancer (dated 2019 in TCRdb). About the study as a whole: Of the approximately twelve resected lesions, three were clinical stage cT0, three were cTa, three were cT1 and three were cT2 or greater. The study compared TCR repertoire clonality in bladder tumors with that in benign bladder inflammation. Around 13 patients with bladder lesions undergoing transurethral resection were identified prospectively. A total of roughly 11 resected bladder lesions, made up of urothelial carcinoma (UC+) and benign (UC-) specimens, were studied.

Beyond this particular receptor, the publication reports: Urothelial carcinoma specimens had a median of about 6,000 T cells, fewer than the median of roughly 26,000 seen in benign specimens. A median tumor infiltrating lymphocyte percentage of around 2.2% was observed in carcinoma specimens, compared with about 12% in benign specimens. In carcinoma specimens, one T-cell clone made up as much as 17% of infiltrating lymphocytes, versus over 1.5% in benign specimens.

The V and J ends are trimmed by 4 bases and 4 bases, leaving 14 bases between them. The CDR3, from cysteine to phenylalanine, totals 15 residues. Here the CDR3 DNA is all that survives: 45 bases in frame from base 1. From a lookup of the germline V gene, CDR1 and CDR2 are MGHRA and YSYEKL. The immunoSEQ assay was used to sequence the CDR3 region of the TCR beta chain. From the authors' description of their analysis: For each specimen, T-cell fraction, clonal dominance and maximum TCR clone frequency were calculated. TCRdb limited this immuneACCESS table to in-frame rearrangements with V and J called. A share of clones is missing; checked studies link under half to unresolved V genes, and the rest is unexplained. Clone size and V and J calls were adopted from that table, with D and trimming inferred from the DNA. The sample yields some 6,000 clones; 71% were counted once. The ten largest account for approximately 12% of the sample.

Specimens of bladder lesions were obtained during transurethral resection and kept at -80C. DNA was extracted from bladder specimens collected at transurethral resection. This clone was recorded only once. It has no known antigen specificity. Within one base of it there is no much larger clone, and no base qualities were kept. The chain is encoded by TRBV4-1 joined to TRBJ2-1; the D gene cannot be resolved reliably. The clonotype was recovered from a human donor with urothelial carcinoma. Material: tumor-infiltrating cells from bladder cancer. The nucleotide sequence reads as follows: TGCGCCAGCAGCCTTCCAGGAGCCCCGTACAATGAGCAGTTCTTC. This sequence encodes CASSLPGAPYNEQFF.